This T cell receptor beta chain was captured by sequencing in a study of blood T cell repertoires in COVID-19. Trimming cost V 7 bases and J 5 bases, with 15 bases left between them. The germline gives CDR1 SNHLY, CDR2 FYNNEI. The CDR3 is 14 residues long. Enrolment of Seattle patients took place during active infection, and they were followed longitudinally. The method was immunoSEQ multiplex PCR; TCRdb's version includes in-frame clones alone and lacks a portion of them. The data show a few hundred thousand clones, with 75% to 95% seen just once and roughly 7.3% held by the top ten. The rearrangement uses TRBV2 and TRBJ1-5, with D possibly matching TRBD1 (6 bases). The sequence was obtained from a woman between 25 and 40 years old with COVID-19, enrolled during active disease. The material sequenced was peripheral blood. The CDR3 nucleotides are TGTGCCAGCATGGGGGCTACCATCCATCAGCCCCAGCATTTT. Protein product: CASMGATIHQPQHF.